Below, 4 T cell receptor beta chains from the same sample are listed, as sequenced in a study of T cell changes during pregnancy in multiple sclerosis. Profiled with immunoSEQ multiplex PCR; TCRdb holds only in-frame clones, not every one. The data show more than 55,000 clones, 91% seen once. The sample consisted of peripheral blood, taken after pregnancy. These receptors all come from a female donor in good health, enrolled as a control in a pregnancy study.

V usage is TRBV9 and J usage is TRBJ1-2; tentatively, D is TRBD1 (5 bases). Germline loops: CDR1 SGDLS, CDR2 YYNGEE. V lost 2 bases to trimming and J lost 6 bases, with 14 bases between them. The CDR3 contains 14 residues. The CDR3 spells CASSVGGGDNGYTF. The CDR3 coding sequence is TGTGCCAGCAGCGTCGGAGGAGGGGATAATGGCTACACCTTC.

The genes are TRBV11-3 and TRBJ2-1, with TRBD1 identical over 7 bases. The length of the CDR3 is 13 residues. Germline V gene data show CDR1 as SGHNT and CDR2 as YENEEA. The ends lost 0 bases at V and 10 bases at J; junction bases unmatched: 3. CDR3 region: CASSLDVGGEQFF. CDR3 DNA: TGTGCCAGCAGCTTAGATGTAGGGGGCGAGCAGTTCTTC. The variable domain in full, completed from reference TRBV11-3 and TRBJ2-1, reads EAGVVQSPRYKIIEKKQPVAFWCNPISGHNTLYWYLQNLGQGPELLIRYENEEAVDDSQLPKDRFSAERLKGVDSTLKIQPAELGDSAVYLCASSLDVGGEQFFGPGTRLTVL.

This clone appeared a single time. CDR3 sequence reads: CASNGGLAGFTDTQYF. In nucleotides, the CDR3 is TGTGCCAGCAATGGGGGACTAGCGGGGTTCACAGATACGCAGTATTTT. The V gene is TRBV2, the J gene TRBJ2-3, with TRBD2 matching over 13 bases. There are 16 residues in the CDR3. Trimming took 7 bases from V and 2 from J; bases not matched to a gene: 6. The germline CDR1 and CDR2 sequences are SNHLY and FYNNEI.

The rearrangement uses TRBV11-2 and TRBJ2-2; 8 bases align to TRBD1. Per germline, CDR1 SGHAT and CDR2 FQNNGV. The CDR3 totals 18 residues. Germline trimming cut 1 base from V and 7 bases from J; bases unmatched to any gene: 14. The CDR3 DNA sequence: TGTGCCAGCAGCTTAGTTGGGAGGACAGGGATCGGTTACGGGGAGCTGTTTTTT. Translation gives CASSLVGRTGIGYGELFF.